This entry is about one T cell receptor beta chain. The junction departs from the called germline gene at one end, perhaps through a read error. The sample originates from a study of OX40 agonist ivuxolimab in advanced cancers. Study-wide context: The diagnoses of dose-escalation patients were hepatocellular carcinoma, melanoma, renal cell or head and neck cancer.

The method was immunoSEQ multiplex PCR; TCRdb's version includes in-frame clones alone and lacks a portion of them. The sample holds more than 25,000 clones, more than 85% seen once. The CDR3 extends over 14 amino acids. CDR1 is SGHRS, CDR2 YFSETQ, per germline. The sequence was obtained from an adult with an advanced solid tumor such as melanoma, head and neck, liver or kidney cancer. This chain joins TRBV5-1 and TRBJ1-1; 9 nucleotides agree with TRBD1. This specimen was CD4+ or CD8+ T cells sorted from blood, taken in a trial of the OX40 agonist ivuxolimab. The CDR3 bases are TGTGCCAGCAGCCTCGGACAGGGGACCACTGAAGCTTTCTTT. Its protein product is CASSLGQGTTEAFF. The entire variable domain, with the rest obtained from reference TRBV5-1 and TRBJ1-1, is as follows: KAGVTQTPRYLIKTRGQQVTLSCSPISGHRSVSWYQQTPGQGLQFLFEYFSETQRNKGNFPGRFSGRQFSNSRSEMNVSTLELGDSALYLCASSLGQGTTEAFFGQGTRLTVV.